The T cell receptor beta chain under discussion was sequenced for a study of T cells in Graves' hyperthyroidism and ophthalmopathy. Across the study: Blood was drawn when the patient was first diagnosed and still untreated.

CDR3 size: 14 residues. The trim removed 7 bases at V and 4 bases at J, leaving 9 bases unmatched. Germline V gene data show CDR1 as DFQATT and CDR2 as SNEGSKA (reference sequence). Amplified TCR beta CDR3 regions came from RNA transcripts. TCR CDR3 underwent first-round RT-PCR with the HTBI primer set. TCRdb analysed the multiplex PCR reads with MiXCR anew, one entry per CDR3 protein. The data show under 300,000 distinct CDR3 sequences, less than 15% seen once. Based on clinical symptoms, serum thyroxine and TRAb, thyroid ultrasound and orbital computed tomography, diagnoses were reached. The sequenced sample was blood. The origin of this receptor is a woman aged 40 to 50 with Graves' hyperthyroidism that later progressed to Graves' ophthalmopathy. The V and J genes are TRBV20-1 and TRBJ1-4; 7 positions match TRBD1. CDR3 amino acids: CSVRQGYFNEKLFF. The CDR3 DNA reads as TGCAGTGTCCGACAGGGTTATTTTAATGAAAAACTGTTTTTT.